The rows below give T cell receptor beta chains drawn from one sample of a study of T-cell reconstitution after alpha-beta-depleted transplantation in children. TCRdb analysed the PCR reads with MiXCR anew, one entry per CDR3 protein. This sample has some 110,000 distinct CDR3 sequences, with 10% found just once. Sequencing used PBMCs, obtained before TCRalphabeta/CD19-depleted stem cell transplant. These receptors came from a boy between 2 and 15 years old with acute lymphoblastic leukemia, due to receive a stem cell transplant. The conserved cysteine and the conserved F or W are not part of the CDR3 here. Each record gives: V gene, J gene, CDR3 protein.

TRBV5-1	TRBJ1-1	ASRQTHNIYPNTEAF
TRBV6-1	TRBJ2-5	ASSGRWGYGETQY
TRBV7-2	TRBJ2-7	ASSLRAFRTYEQY
TRBV20-1	TRBJ1-2	SAGGGQGGGYT
TRBV12-3/TRBV12-4	TRBJ2-7	ASSLVGGQSYEQY
TRBV5-1	TRBJ2-3	ASSFQGAADTQY
TRBV18	TRBJ2-2	ASSPDRNTGELF
TRBV12-3/TRBV12-4	TRBJ2-3	ASSLGQGLGTDTQY
TRBV29-1	TRBJ2-3	SVETRSPLEPDTQY
TRBV21-1	TRBJ2-7	AGWVGGRGEQY